The sequence of this TCR beta chain was determined in a study of T cell responses to AZD1222 COVID-19 vaccine. The repertoire was sequenced with immunoSEQ multiplex PCR; TCRdb's copy has only in-frame clones and lacks some. The sample includes about 170,000 clones, approximately 90% of them seen just once. V shed 3 bases and J shed 2 bases, with 21 bases lying between them. There are 17 residues in the CDR3. Germline-derived CDR1 and CDR2 are GTSNPN and SVGIG (reference sequence). The sequence derives from an adult in good health. The input for sequencing was peripheral blood, taken on day 0 of AZD1222 vaccination. This chain joins TRBV30 and TRBJ2-3; tentative D call: TRBD1 (6 bases). The CDR3 DNA reads TGTGCCTGGAGGGGCGGGTCCAGGGGTCCCTTCACAGATACGCAGTATTTT. Its protein product is CAWRGGSRGPFTDTQYF.